Listed here are 20 T cell receptor beta chains from one sample, sequenced in a study of shared clonotypes between healthy human individuals. Here immunoSEQ multiplex PCR was the method, and the copy in TCRdb shows in-frame clones only, minus some. This sample has more than 2 million clones, with about 95% found just once. Terminally differentiated effector memory CD45RA+ cells were excluded by CCR7 positive selection of CD45RO-negative cells. The sample taken for sequencing was naive CD8+ T cells sorted from blood. All receptors derive from a young man in good health.

The chain couples TRBV10-1 to TRBJ2-3, with 13 bases lining up with TRBD2. After removal of 3 bases from V and 3 bases from J, the junction contained 15 bases not matched to a gene. There are 20 residues in the CDR3. From germline, CDR1 is WNHNN and CDR2 SYGVQD (reference sequence). The CDR3 sequence is CASSDYGLAGAVEATDTQYF. The CDR3 DNA is TGCGCCAGCAGTGATTATGGACTAGCGGGAGCGGTGGAAGCGACAGATACGCAGTATTTT.

V usage is TRBV28 and J usage is TRBJ1-6, with 9 nucleotides matching TRBD1. Trimming took 8 bases from V and 1 from J; bases not matched to a gene: 15. This CDR3 is built from 19 residues. CDR1 MDHEN and CDR2 SYDVKM come from the germline V gene. The CDR3 DNA reads as TGTGCCAGCGGGACAGAACAGGGGGCGGTTGGGTCCTATAATTCACCCCTCCACTTT. The encoded protein is CASGTEQGAVGSYNSPLHF.

CDR3 DNA sequence: TGCAGCGTTGAACGGACGGACACCTACGAGCAGTACTTC. As protein: CSVERTDTYEQYF. The chain has TRBV29-1 and TRBJ2-7, with D possibly matching TRBD1 (5 bases). CDR3 length: 13 residues. Germline V CDR1 and CDR2: SQVTM, ANQGSEA. V lost 2 bases, J lost 2 bases, and 10 bases lay in between.

The chain recombines TRBV7-6 with TRBJ1-1, with D unresolved. Germline loops: CDR1 SGHVS, CDR2 FNYEAQ. The CDR3 has 14 residues. Deletions cut 1 base from V and 8 bases from J, with 14 bases between. DNA of the CDR3: TGTGCCAGCAGCTTAGGAGAGGGTGGGAGGGAAGCTTTCTTT. Protein: CASSLGEGGREAFF. Full variable domain (rest looked up from reference TRBV7-6 and TRBJ1-1): GAGVSQSPRYKVTKRGQDVALRCDPISGHVSLYWYRQALGQGPEFLTYFNYEAQQDKSGLPNDRFSAERPEGSISTLTIQRTEQRDSAMYRCASSLGEGGREAFFGQGTRLTVV.

This chain links TRBV30 with TRBJ1-1; D not certain. Trimming took 5 bases from V and 8 from J, leaving 3 bases between them. Per germline, CDR1 GTSNPN and CDR2 SVGIG (reference sequence). There are 8 residues in the CDR3. CDR3: CAWAEAFF. The CDR3 bases are TGTGCCTGGGCAGAAGCTTTCTTT.

This CDR3 reads CASSRAGNTEAFF. The CDR3 nucleotides are TGCGCCAGCAGCCGGGCAGGGAACACTGAAGCTTTCTTT. The V and J genes are TRBV4-3 and TRBJ1-1; D gene ambiguous. Germline assignment: CDR1 LGHNA and CDR2 YSLEER. The V end lost 4 bases, the J end lost 1 base, and 7 bases lay between the germline ends. CDR3 size: 13 residues.

Concerning this clone: The identical CDR3 is also encoded by other nucleotide sequences in the sample. This rearrangement joins TRBV29-1 to TRBJ2-7, with 9 nucleotides matching TRBD1. The ends lost 1 base at V and 2 bases at J; junction bases unmatched: 6. This CDR3 is built from 15 residues. Germline CDR1 SQVTM, CDR2 ANQGSEA. In DNA form, the CDR3 reads TGCAGCGTTGAAGCCCCGGGACAGGGACCCTACGAGCAGTACTTC. This encodes CSVEAPGQGPYEQYF.

The chain is built from TRBV6-1 and TRBJ2-3; 8 nucleotides align to TRBD2. The CDR3 runs to 15 residues. The germline gives CDR1 MNHNS, CDR2 SASEGT. After removal of 3 bases from V and 2 bases from J, the junction contained 4 bases not matched to a gene. The CDR3 protein is CASSEWRGDTDTQYF. DNA of the CDR3: TGTGCCAGCAGTGAGTGGCGGGGGGACACAGATACGCAGTATTTT.

The rearrangement joins TRBV27 to TRBJ2-7; 14 bases map to TRBD2. J gave up 9 bases and V 8 bases, and 9 bases lay outside the gene matches. Germline CDR1 reads MNHEY; CDR2 reads SMNVEV (reference sequence). This CDR3 comprises 14 residues. The CDR3 protein is CASSTGTSGSGQYF. DNA of the CDR3: TGTGCCAGCTCCACCGGGACTAGCGGGAGCGGGCAGTACTTC.

This chain connects TRBV27 to TRBJ2-2; D remains unclear. The V gene's germline CDR1 is MNHEY and CDR2 SMNVEV (reference sequence). The V and J ends lost 5 bases and 0 bases respectively, with 10 bases between them. The CDR3 is 15 residues long. The CDR3 sequence: CASSRWSPNTGELFF. The CDR3 nucleotides are TGTGCCAGCAGTCGGTGGTCACCGAACACCGGGGAGCTGTTTTTT.

The chain recombines TRBV27 with TRBJ2-5, with 7 bases fitting TRBD1. Germline CDR1 reads MNHEY; CDR2 reads SMNVEV (reference sequence). CDR3 length: 15 residues. After removal of 7 bases from V and 4 bases from J, the junction contained 12 bases not matched to a gene. The CDR3 nucleotides read TGTGCCAGCACCCCGACAGGGTATGGGGGAGAGACCCAGTACTTC. It translates to CASTPTGYGGETQYF.

V gene TRBV4-1 combines with J gene TRBJ2-7; a weak D match, TRBD1 (6 bases). CDR3 length: 17 amino acids. Germline CDR1 MGHRA, CDR2 YSYEKL. V shed 2 bases and J shed 8 bases, with 25 bases lying between them. The CDR3 reads CASSQSLAGEGAIQQYF. The CDR3 nucleotides are TGCGCCAGCAGCCAATCCCTCGCAGGGGAAGGGGCCATTCAGCAGTACTTC.

This clone appeared once. This chain joins TRBV4-1 and TRBJ2-2; 7 nucleotides agree with TRBD1. The J segment lost 6 bases and the V segment lost 3 bases, leaving 7 bases of the junction unmatched. The CDR3 covers 15 residues. Germline assignment: CDR1 MGHRA and CDR2 YSYEKL. The CDR3 sequence: CASSQGQKLAGELFF. CDR3 bases: TGCGCCAGCAGCCAGGGACAGAAACTGGCCGGGGAGCTGTTTTTT.

The gene calls are TRBV5-1 and TRBJ1-1; D is unresolved. Germline CDR1 and CDR2: SGHRS and YFSETQ. The CDR3 sequence is 12 residues long. V was trimmed by 4 bases and J by 8 bases, leaving 12 bases between them. In nucleotides, the CDR3 is TGCGCCAGCAGCCCAGACGGCCCGGAAGCTTTCTTT. Residues: CASSPDGPEAFF.

V is TRBV19 and J is TRBJ2-3, with D possibly being TRBD2 (6 bases). CDR3 length: 15 residues. The germline CDR1 and CDR2 sequences are LNHDA and SQIVND (reference sequence). V was shortened by 3 bases and J by 0 bases, with 10 bases between the two germline ends. CDR3: CASSMLGLSTDTQYF. The DNA for the CDR3 is TGTGCCAGTAGTATGTTGGGACTGAGCACAGATACGCAGTATTTT.

The chain combines TRBV13 with TRBJ2-5; the D gene is possibly TRBD1 (5 bases). V was cut by 1 base and J by 0 bases, with 6 bases left in between. This CDR3 contains 14 residues. Germline CDR1 and CDR2: PRHDT and FYEKMQ (reference sequence). The CDR3 DNA sequence: TGTGCCAGCAGCTTAGAAGGGGACCAAGAGACCCAGTACTTC. Amino acid sequence: CASSLEGDQETQYF.

The V call is TRBV5-5, the J call TRBJ2-2; 11 positions match TRBD2. The CDR3 totals 15 residues. V shed 1 base, J shed 6 bases, and the junction held 2 bases outside the gene matches. Germline CDR1 is SGHKS and CDR2 is YYEKEE (reference sequence). This CDR3 is CASSLTSGGPGELFF. In DNA form, the CDR3 reads TGTGCCAGCAGCTTGACTAGCGGGGGACCCGGGGAGCTGTTTTTT. The variable domain in full, completed from reference TRBV5-5 and TRBJ2-2, reads DAGVTQSPTHLIKTRGQQVTLRCSPISGHKSVSWYQQVLGQGPQFIFQYYEKEERGRGNFPDRFSARQFPNYSSELNVNALLLGDSALYLCASSLTSGGPGELFFGEGSRLTVL.

This clone was recorded once. This chain joins TRBV5-6 and TRBJ2-7, with D hard to call. Germline V CDR1 and CDR2: SGHDT, YYEEEE. The V end lost 3 bases, the J end lost 6 bases, and 13 bases lay between the germline ends. This CDR3 region has 13 residues. The CDR3 DNA follows: TGTGCCAGCAGCTCGATACTGAGTGCCGAGCAGTACTTC. Its protein is CASSSILSAEQYF.

The chain recombines TRBV6-4 with TRBJ2-3, with TRBD2 matching over 13 bases. The CDR3 runs to 16 residues. Germline V gene sequence: CDR1 MRHNA, CDR2 SNTAGT. V lost 5 bases, J lost 0 bases, and 2 bases stayed unmatched. CDR3 residues: CASSRGLAGSTDTQYF. The CDR3 bases are TGTGCCAGCAGTAGGGGACTAGCGGGGAGCACAGATACGCAGTATTTT.

The chain is built from TRBV28 and TRBJ1-2; TRBD1 might be the D (5 bases). V was clipped by 6 bases and J by 8 bases, with 16 bases between them. CDR1 is MDHEN, CDR2 SYDVKM, per germline. There are 13 residues in the CDR3. Here the CDR3 DNA reads TGTGCCAGCAGCCCGACGCTTCGGGGGGGCTACACCTTC. This gives the protein CASSPTLRGGYTF.